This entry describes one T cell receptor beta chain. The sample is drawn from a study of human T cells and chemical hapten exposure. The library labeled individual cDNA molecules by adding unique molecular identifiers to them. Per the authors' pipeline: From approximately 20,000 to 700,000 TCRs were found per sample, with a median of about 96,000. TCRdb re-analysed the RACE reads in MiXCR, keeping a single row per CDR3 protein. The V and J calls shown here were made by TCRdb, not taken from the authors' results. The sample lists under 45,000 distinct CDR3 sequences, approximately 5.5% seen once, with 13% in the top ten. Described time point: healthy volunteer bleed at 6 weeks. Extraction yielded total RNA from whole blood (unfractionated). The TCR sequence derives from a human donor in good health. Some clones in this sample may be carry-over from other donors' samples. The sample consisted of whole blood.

Here the CDR3 reads CASRGLLLNTEAFF. In nucleotides, the CDR3 is TGCGCCAGCAGGGGGTTACTGTTGAACACTGAAGCTTTCTTT. The chain combines TRBV4-1 with TRBJ1-1; D unresolved. Trimming shortened V by 6 bases and J by 0 bases, and 11 bases separated the two germline ends. The V gene's germline CDR1 is MGHRA and CDR2 YSYEKL. The CDR3 extends over 14 amino acids.